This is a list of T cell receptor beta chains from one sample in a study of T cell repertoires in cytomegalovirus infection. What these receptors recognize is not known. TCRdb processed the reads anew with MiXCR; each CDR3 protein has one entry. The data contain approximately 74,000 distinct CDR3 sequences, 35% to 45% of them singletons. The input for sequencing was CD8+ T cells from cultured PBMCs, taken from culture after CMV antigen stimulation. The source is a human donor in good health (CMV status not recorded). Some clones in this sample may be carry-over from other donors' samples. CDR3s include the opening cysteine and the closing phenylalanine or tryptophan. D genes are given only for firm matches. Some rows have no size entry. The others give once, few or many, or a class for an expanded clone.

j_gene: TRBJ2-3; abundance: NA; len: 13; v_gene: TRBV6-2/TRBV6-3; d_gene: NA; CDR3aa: CASSSRDADTQYF; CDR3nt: TGTGCCAGCAGTTCTCGAGACGCAGATACGCAGTATTTT
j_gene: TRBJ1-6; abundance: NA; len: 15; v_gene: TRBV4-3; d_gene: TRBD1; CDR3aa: CASSQRDSDNSPLHF; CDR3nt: TGCGCCAGCAGCCAAAGGGACAGCGATAATTCACCCCTCCACTTT
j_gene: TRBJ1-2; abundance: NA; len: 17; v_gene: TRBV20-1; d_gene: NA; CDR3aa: CSAIPGDSYGGNYGYTF; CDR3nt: TGCAGTGCGATCCCTGGGGACTCTTACGGAGGGAACTATGGCTACACCTTC
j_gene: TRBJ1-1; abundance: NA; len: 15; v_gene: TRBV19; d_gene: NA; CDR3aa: CASSPPDRLNTEAFF; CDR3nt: TGTGCCAGTAGTCCCCCCGACAGACTGAACACTGAAGCTTTCTTT
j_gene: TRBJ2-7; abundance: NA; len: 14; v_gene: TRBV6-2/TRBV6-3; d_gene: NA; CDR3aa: CASSVLGTPYEQYF; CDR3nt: TGTGCCAGCAGTGTGCTGGGGACCCCCTACGAGCAGTACTTC
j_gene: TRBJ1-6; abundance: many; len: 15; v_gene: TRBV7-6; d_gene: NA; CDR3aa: CASSVGQNQNSPLHF; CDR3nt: TGTGCCAGCAGCGTGGGGCAGAATCAGAATTCACCCCTCCACTTT
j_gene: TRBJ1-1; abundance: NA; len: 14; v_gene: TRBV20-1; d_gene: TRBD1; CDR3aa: CSAREETGNPEAFF; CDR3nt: TGCAGTGCTAGAGAGGAGACAGGGAACCCCGAAGCTTTCTTT
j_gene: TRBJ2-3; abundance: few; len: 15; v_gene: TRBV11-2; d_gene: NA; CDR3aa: CASSPGRGAGDTQYF; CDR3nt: TGTGCCAGCAGCCCCGGTCGGGGGGCGGGAGATACGCAGTATTTT
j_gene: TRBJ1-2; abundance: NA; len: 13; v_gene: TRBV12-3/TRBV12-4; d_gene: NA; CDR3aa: CASSPPGPGGYTF; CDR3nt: TGTGCCAGCAGTCCCCCAGGCCCCGGAGGCTACACCTTC
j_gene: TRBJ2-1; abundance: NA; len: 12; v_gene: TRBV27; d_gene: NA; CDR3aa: CASSSPAGEQFF; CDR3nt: TGTGCCAGCAGTTCTCCGGCCGGGGAGCAGTTCTTC
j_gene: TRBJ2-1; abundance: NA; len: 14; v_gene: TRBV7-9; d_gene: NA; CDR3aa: CASSLAGVTNEQFF; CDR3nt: TGTGCCAGCAGCTTAGCGGGGGTCACCAATGAGCAGTTCTTC
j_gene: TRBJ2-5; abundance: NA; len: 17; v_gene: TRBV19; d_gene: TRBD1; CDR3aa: CASSIVTGGVWQETQYF; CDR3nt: TGTGCCAGTAGTATAGTTACAGGGGGCGTTTGGCAAGAGACCCAGTACTTC
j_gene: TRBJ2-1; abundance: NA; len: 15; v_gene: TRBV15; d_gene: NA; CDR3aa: CATSRDRGVYNEQFF; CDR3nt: TGTGCCACCAGCAGAGACCGGGGAGTCTACAATGAGCAGTTCTTC
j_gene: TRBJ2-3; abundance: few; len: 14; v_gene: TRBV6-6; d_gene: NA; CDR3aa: CASSEWRGTDTQYF; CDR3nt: TGTGCCAGCAGTGAGTGGCGGGGCACAGATACGCAGTATTTT
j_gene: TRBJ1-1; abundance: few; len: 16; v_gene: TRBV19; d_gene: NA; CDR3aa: CASRIKGRERNTEAFF; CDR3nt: TGTGCCAGTAGGATCAAAGGGCGGGAGAGGAACACTGAAGCTTTCTTT
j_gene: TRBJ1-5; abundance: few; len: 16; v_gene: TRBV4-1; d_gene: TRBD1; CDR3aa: CASSQEGQGVWQPQHF; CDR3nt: TGCGCCAGCAGCCAGGAGGGACAGGGGGTTTGGCAGCCCCAGCATTTT
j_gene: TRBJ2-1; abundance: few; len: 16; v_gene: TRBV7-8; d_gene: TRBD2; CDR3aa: CASSLIGLAVNNEQFF; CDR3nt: TGTGCCAGCAGCTTAATTGGACTAGCGGTTAACAATGAGCAGTTCTTC
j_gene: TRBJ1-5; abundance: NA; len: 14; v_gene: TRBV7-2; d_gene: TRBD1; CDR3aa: CASSADRGQQPQHF; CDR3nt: TGTGCCAGCAGCGCCGACAGGGGGCAACAGCCCCAGCATTTT
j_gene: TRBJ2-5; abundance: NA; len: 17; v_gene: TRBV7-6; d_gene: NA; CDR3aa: CASSSLGGDRSQETQYF; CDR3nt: TGTGCCAGCAGCTCCCTCGGTGGGGATCGGTCCCAAGAGACCCAGTACTTC
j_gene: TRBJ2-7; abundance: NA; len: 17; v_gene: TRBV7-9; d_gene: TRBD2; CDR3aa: CASSPRQDATSAYEQYF; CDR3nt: TGTGCCAGCAGCCCCAGACAAGACGCGACTAGCGCCTACGAGCAGTACTTC
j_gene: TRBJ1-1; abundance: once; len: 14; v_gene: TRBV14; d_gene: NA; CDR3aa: CASSQGSGATEAFF; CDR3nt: TGTGCCAGCAGCCAGGGTAGTGGGGCCACTGAAGCTTTCTTT
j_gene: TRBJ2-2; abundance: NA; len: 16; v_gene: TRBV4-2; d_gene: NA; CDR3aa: CASSQDLGQNTGELFF; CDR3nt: TGTGCCAGCAGCCAAGATCTAGGGCAGAACACCGGGGAGCTGTTTTTT
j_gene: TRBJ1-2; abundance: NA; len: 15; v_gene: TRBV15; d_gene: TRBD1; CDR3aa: CATIPRTGLNYGYTF; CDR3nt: TGTGCCACCATCCCCCGGACAGGTCTTAACTATGGCTACACCTTC
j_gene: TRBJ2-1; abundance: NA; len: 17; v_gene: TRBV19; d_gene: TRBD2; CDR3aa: CASSITSGGHSYNEQFF; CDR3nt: TGTGCCAGTAGTATAACTAGCGGGGGGCATTCCTACAATGAGCAGTTCTTC
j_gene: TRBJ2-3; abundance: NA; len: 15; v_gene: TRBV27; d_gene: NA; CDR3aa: CASSLTPVVTDTQYF; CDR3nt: TGTGCCAGCAGTTTAACGCCCGTGGTCACAGATACGCAGTATTTT
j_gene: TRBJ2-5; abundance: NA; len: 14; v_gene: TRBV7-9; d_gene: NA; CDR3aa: CASSLLAEVETQYF; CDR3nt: TGTGCCAGCAGCTTATTGGCCGAGGTAGAGACCCAGTACTTC
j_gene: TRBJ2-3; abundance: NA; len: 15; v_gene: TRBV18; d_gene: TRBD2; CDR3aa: CASSPASGGTDTQYF; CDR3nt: TGTGCCAGCTCACCGGCTAGCGGGGGCACAGATACGCAGTATTTT
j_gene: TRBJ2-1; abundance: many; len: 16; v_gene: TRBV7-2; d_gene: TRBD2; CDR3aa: CASSLLGGGSYNEQFF; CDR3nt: TGTGCCAGCAGCTTACTCGGCGGGGGCTCCTACAATGAGCAGTTCTTC
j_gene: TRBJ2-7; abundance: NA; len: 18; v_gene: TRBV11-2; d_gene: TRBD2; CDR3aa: CASSLLARTSGSSYEQYF; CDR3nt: TGTGCCAGCAGCTTATTAGCCAGGACTAGCGGAAGCTCCTACGAGCAGTACTTC
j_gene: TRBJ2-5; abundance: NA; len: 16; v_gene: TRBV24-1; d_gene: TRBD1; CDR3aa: CATSDGDRGVQETQYF; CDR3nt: TGTGCCACCAGTGATGGGGACAGGGGGGTCCAAGAGACCCAGTACTTC
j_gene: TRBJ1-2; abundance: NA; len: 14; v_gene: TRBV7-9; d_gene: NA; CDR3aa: CASSSGQVRSGYTF; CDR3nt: TGTGCCAGCAGCTCTGGACAAGTACGCTCTGGCTACACCTTC
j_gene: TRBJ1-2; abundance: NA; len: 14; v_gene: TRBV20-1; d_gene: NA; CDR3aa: CSARDPDSGYGYTF; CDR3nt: TGCAGTGCTAGAGATCCTGACAGCGGCTATGGCTACACCTTC
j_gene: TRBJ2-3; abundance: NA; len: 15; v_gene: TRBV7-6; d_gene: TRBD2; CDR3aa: CASSSSGGNPDTQYF; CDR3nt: TGTGCCAGCAGCTCTAGCGGGGGAAACCCAGATACGCAGTATTTT
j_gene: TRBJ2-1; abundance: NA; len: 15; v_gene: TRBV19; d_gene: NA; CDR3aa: CASSIDGSSYNEQFF; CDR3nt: TGTGCCAGTAGTATCGACGGCAGCTCCTACAATGAGCAGTTCTTC
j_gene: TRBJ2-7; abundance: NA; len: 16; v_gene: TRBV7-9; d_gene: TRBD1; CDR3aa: CASSLDLGTGHYEQYF; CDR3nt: TGTGCCAGCAGCTTAGACTTAGGGACAGGACACTACGAGCAGTACTTC
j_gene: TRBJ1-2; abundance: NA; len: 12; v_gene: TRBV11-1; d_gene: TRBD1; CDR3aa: CASSPRTGGYTF; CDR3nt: TGTGCCAGCAGCCCTAGGACAGGGGGCTACACCTTC
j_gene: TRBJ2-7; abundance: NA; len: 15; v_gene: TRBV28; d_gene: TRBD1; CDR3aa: CASSFRDRGVYEQYF; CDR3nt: TGTGCCAGCAGCTTCCGGGACAGGGGGGTCTACGAGCAGTACTTC
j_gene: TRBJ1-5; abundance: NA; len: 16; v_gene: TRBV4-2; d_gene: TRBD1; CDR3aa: CASSPEQGAGNQPQHF; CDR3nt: TGTGCCAGCAGCCCTGAACAGGGGGCCGGGAATCAGCCCCAGCATTTT
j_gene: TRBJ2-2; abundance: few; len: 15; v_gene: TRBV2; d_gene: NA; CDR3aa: CASVARQGGTGELFF; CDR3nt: TGTGCCAGCGTGGCTCGACAGGGAGGCACCGGGGAGCTGTTTTTT
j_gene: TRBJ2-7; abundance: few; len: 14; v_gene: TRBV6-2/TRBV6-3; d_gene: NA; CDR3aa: CASSFNRETYEQYF; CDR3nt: TGTGCCAGCAGTTTTAACAGGGAGACCTACGAGCAGTACTTC
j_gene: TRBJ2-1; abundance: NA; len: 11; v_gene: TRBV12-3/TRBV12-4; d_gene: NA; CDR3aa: CASSYGSLKFF; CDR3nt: TGTGCCAGCAGTTACGGGTCTCTCAAGTTCTTC
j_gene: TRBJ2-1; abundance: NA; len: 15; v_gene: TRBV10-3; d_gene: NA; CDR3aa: CAITGTEGGYNEQFF; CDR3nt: TGTGCCATCACCGGGACTGAGGGAGGATACAATGAGCAGTTCTTC
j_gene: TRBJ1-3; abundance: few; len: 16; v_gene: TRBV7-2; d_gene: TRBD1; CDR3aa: CASSLVGGETGNTIYF; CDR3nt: TGTGCCAGCAGCTTAGTAGGGGGCGAGACTGGAAACACCATATATTTT
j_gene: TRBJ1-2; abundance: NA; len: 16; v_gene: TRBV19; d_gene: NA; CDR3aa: CASSITPARRDLGYTF; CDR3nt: TGTGCCAGTAGTATCACCCCAGCCCGACGGGATCTTGGCTACACCTTC
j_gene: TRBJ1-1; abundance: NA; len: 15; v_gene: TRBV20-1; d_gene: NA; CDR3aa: CSARGREGMNTEAFF; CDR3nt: TGCAGTGCTAGAGGGAGGGAGGGGATGAACACTGAAGCTTTCTTT
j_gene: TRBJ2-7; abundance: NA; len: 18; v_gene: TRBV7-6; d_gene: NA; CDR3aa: CASSLVGYGTVTGYEQYF; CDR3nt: TGTGCCAGCAGCTTAGTCGGGTATGGAACAGTAACGGGTTACGAGCAGTACTTC
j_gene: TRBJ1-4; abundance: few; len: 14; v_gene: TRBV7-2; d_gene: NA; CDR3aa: CASSSDGTSEKLFF; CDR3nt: TGTGCCAGCAGCTCCGACGGAACTTCCGAAAAACTGTTTTTT
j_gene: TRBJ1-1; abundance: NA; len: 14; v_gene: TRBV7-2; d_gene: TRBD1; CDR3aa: CASSPRGGPTEAFF; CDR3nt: TGTGCCAGCAGCCCCAGGGGGGGGCCCACTGAAGCTTTCTTT
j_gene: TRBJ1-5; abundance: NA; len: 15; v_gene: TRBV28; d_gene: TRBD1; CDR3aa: CASSQGQVENQPQHF; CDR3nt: TGTGCCAGCAGTCAGGGACAGGTGGAAAATCAGCCCCAGCATTTT
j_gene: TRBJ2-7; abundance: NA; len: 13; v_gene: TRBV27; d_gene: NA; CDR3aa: CASSPLDEYEQYF; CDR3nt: TGTGCCAGCAGCCCGTTGGACGAATACGAGCAGTACTTC
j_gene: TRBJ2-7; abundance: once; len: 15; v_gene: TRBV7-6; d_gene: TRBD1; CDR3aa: CAISLSSRDRSQQYF; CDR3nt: TGTGCCATCTCGCTTTCATCACGGGACAGAAGTCAGCAGTACTTC
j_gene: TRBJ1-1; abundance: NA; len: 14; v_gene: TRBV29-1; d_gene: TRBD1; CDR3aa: CSVTGTGGGQEAFF; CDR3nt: TGCAGCGTTACCGGGACAGGAGGCGGTCAGGAAGCTTTCTTT
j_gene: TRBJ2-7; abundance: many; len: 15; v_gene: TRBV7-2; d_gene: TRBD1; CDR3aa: CASSVGLGQGYEQYF; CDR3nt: TGTGCCAGCAGCGTAGGCCTAGGACAGGGCTACGAGCAGTACTTC
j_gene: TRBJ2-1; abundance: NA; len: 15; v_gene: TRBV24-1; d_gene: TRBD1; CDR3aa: CATSDLSGQDNEQFF; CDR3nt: TGTGCCACCAGTGATTTGTCCGGACAGGACAATGAGCAGTTCTTC